Presented here are 6 T cell receptor beta chains from one specimen sequenced in a study of blood T cell repertoires in COVID-19. The repertoire was sequenced with immunoSEQ multiplex PCR; TCRdb's copy has only in-frame clones and lacks some. The data contain about 95,000 clones, about 89% of them singletons. The sequenced sample was peripheral blood. The receptors come from a woman in her 50s in a cohort sampled during active COVID-19.

This chain uses TRBV30 with TRBJ2-7; TRBD1 matches at 12 bases. Germline V lookup: CDR1 GTSNPN, CDR2 SVGIG (reference sequence). This CDR3 spans 14 amino acids. The V gene end was trimmed by 3 bases and the J gene end by 8 bases; junction bases not matched to a gene: 8. The CDR3 reads CAWRTPGQGAQQYF. The DNA of the CDR3 is TGTGCCTGGAGAACACCGGGACAGGGGGCACAGCAGTACTTC.

The rearrangement uses TRBV19 and TRBJ1-1; D is undetermined. The V end lost 7 bases, the J end lost 7 bases, and 16 bases lay between the germline ends. The CDR3 extends over 13 amino acids. Germline V CDR1 and CDR2: LNHDA, SQIVND (reference sequence). CDR3 sequence (DNA): TGTGCCAGTACCCCTCTGTTCGCGGGTGAAGCTTTCTTT. Its protein product is CASTPLFAGEAFF.

V usage is TRBV10-3 and J usage is TRBJ2-7; D may be TRBD1 (7 bases). The CDR3 extends over 15 amino acids. Trimming left V 4 bases short and J 0 bases short, with 13 bases between. Germline CDR1 is ENHRY and CDR2 is SYGVKD. The CDR3 DNA is TGTGCCATCAGTGCCGGAGGGGACAGCTCCTACGAGCAGTACTTC. The encoded protein is CAISAGGDSSYEQYF.

The V call is TRBV14, the J call TRBJ2-5, with 7 positions matching TRBD1. CDR3 size: 15 residues. Germline loops: CDR1 SGHDN, CDR2 FVKESK. After removal of 3 bases from V and 3 bases from J, the junction contained 7 bases not matched to a gene. The CDR3 sequence: CASSQSGQAKETQYF. Here the CDR3 DNA reads TGTGCCAGCAGCCAGTCAGGACAGGCAAAAGAGACCCAGTACTTC.

This clone was seen more than once but under ten times. The chain employs TRBV12-3 or TRBV12-4 and TRBJ2-7; tentatively, D is TRBD1 (5 bases). Trimming left V 6 bases short and J 3 bases short, with 12 bases between. This CDR3 contains 13 residues. The CDR3 sequence: CASRQGSHYEQYF. The CDR3 DNA reads as TGTGCCAGCAGGCAGGGTAGCCACTACGAGCAGTACTTC.

The rearrangement joins TRBV5-8 to TRBJ1-5, with TRBD1 as a possible D gene (6 bases). The V end lost 1 base, the J end lost 4 bases, and 12 bases lay between the germline ends. The germline gives CDR1 SGHTS, CDR2 YDEGEE. This CDR3 spans 15 amino acids. The CDR3 is CASSLQRGINQPQHF. As DNA, the CDR3 is TGTGCCAGCAGCTTGCAAAGGGGGATTAATCAGCCCCAGCATTTT.